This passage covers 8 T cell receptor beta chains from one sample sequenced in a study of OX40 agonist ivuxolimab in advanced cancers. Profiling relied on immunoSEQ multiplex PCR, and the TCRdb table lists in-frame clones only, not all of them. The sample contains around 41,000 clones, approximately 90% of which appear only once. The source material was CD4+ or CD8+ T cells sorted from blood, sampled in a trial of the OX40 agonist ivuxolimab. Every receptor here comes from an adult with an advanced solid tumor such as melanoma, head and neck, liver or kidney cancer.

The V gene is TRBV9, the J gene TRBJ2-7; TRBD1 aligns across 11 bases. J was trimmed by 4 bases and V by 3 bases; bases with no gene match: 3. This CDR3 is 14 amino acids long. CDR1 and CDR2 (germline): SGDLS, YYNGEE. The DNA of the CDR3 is TGTGCCAGCAGCGCGGGGACAGGGGGGTACGAGCAGTACTTC. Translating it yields CASSAGTGGYEQYF.

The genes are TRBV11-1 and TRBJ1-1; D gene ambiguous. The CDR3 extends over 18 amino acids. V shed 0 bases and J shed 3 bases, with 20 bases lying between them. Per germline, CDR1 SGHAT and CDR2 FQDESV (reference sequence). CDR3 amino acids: CASSLAVGYSGGYTEAFF. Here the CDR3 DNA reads TGTGCCAGCAGCTTAGCGGTCGGGTATTCAGGCGGGTACACTGAAGCTTTCTTT. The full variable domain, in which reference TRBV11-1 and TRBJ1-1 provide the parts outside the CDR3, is EAEVAQSPRYKITEKSQAVAFWCDPISGHATLYWYRQILGQGPELLVQFQDESVVDDSQLPKDRFSAERLKGVDSTLKIQPAELGDSAMYLCASSLAVGYSGGYTEAFFGQGTRLTVV.

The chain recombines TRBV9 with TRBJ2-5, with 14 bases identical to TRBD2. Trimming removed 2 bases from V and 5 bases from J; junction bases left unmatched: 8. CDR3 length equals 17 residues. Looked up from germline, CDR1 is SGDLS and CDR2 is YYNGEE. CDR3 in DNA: TGTGCCAGCAGCGTCTTCTCGGGACTAGCGGGAGTCGAGACCCAGTACTTC. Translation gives CASSVFSGLAGVETQYF.

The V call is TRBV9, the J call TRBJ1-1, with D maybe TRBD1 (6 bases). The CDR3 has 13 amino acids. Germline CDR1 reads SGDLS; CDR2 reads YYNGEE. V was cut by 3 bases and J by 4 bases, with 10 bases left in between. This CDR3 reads CASSGGGGTEAFF. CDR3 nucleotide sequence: TGTGCCAGCAGCGGGGGGGGCGGCACTGAAGCTTTCTTT.

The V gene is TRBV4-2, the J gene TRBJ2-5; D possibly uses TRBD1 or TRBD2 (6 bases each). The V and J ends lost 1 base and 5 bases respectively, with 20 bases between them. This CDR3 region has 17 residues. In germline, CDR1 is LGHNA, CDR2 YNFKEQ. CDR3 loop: CASSQGFNGGAKETQYF. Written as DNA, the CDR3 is TGTGCCAGCAGCCAAGGCTTTAACGGGGGCGCGAAGGAGACCCAGTACTTC.

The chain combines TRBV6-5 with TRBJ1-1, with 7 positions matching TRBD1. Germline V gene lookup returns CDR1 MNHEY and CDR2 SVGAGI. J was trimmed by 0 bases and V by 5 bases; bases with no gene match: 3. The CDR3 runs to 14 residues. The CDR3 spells CASSPGQLNTEAFF. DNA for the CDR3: TGTGCCAGCAGTCCGGGACAGTTGAACACTGAAGCTTTCTTT.

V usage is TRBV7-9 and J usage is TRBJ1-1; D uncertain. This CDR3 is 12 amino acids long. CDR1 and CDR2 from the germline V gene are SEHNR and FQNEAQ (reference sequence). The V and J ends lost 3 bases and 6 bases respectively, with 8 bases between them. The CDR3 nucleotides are TGTGCCAGCAGCTTCCCCCGTGCTGAAGCTTTCTTT. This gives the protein CASSFPRAEAFF.

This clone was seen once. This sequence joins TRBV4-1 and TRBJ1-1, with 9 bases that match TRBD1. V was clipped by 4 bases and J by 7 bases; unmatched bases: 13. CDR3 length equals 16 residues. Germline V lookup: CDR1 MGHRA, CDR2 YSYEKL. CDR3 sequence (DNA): TGCGCCAGCAGCCTCACCCCGGGACAGGGAGTGGATGAAGCTTTCTTT. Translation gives CASSLTPGQGVDEAFF.